This T cell receptor (beta chain) was found in a study of blood T cell repertoires in COVID-19. About the study: Samples taken during acute and convalescent COVID-19 were collected in the United States, Italy and Spain.

Germline CDR1 is LGHDT and CDR2 is YNNKEL (reference sequence). The CDR3 extends over 12 amino acids. Trimming took 3 bases from V and 12 from J; bases not matched to a gene: 6. Measured with immunoSEQ multiplex PCR; TCRdb has only the in-frame clones, and not every one. Of about 63,000 clones in the sample, 79% were seen once. The sample comprised peripheral blood. This clonotype was obtained from a human donor in a cohort sampled during active COVID-19. This chain connects TRBV3-1 (or the pseudogene TRBV3-2) to TRBJ2-3; TRBD2 matches at 7 bases. The CDR3 nucleotides read TGTGCCAGCAGCCAGACGACTAGCTCCCAGTATTTT. This encodes CASSQTTSSQYF.